The source of this T cell receptor (beta chain) is a study of blood T cell repertoires in COVID-19 (TCRdb year 2020). A note on the overall study: Samples from collaborators originated in the United States, Italy and Spain and spanned both the acute and convalescent phases of COVID-19. The prospective study material was composed of cDNA or gDNA derived from T cells, B-cell-depleted T cells, or PBMCs. Deeply sampled blood TCRbeta repertoires from subjects exposed to, actively infected with, or recovered from COVID-19 were included in the dataset. The repertoires were released in a freely available public database intended as a resource for research on the immune response to SARS-CoV-2. The samples were drawn from the first 160 participants of the ongoing ImmuneRACE study and from more than 1,000 subjects provided by 6 global collaborators. A de-identified subject ID, COVID-19 status, age in years and sex were almost always included in the sample metadata. Where available, HLA class I and class II types were taken from metadata supplied by the sample provider and were not determined by assay-based typing.

TCRbeta CDR3 regions were amplified from genomic DNA by means of the immunoSEQ Assay, a bias-controlled multiplex PCR. The paper's data handling went like this. The number of nucleated cells in each sample was estimated from the amplification of reference gene primers within the assay. To quantify the absolute abundance of each unique TCRbeta CDR3 rearrangement, sequence reads were collapsed and filtered. For each sample, productive Simpson clonality was calculated as the square root of Simpson's diversity index across productive rearrangements. TCRdb's version of the immuneACCESS table is confined to in-frame rearrangements and falls short of the full clone set. An unresolved V gene accounts for under half of the shortfall where checked; the remainder is of unknown origin. Clone size and the V and J calls come from that table; the DNA yielded D and trimming. The sample has approximately 290,000 clones on record, approximately 85% of them singletons. The ten largest clonotypes hold 0.87% of the sample.

One collaborating source in Seattle enrolled patients while the patients were actively infected and followed the patients over time throughout the course of disease. The collaborating institutions used their own protocols to collect whole blood in K2EDTA tubes. Collaborator samples were shipped for TCRbeta analysis as frozen whole blood, isolated PBMCs, or DNA extracted from either sample type. Findings and caveats that apply to the study as a whole: The quantity of clinical and demographic metadata differed by source and by participant and was supplied without curation.

As to this clone: The antigen this receptor binds is unknown. No base qualities exist here, and no much larger clone lies one base off it.

Including the terminal cysteine and phenylalanine, the CDR3 comprises 16 residues. The DNA shown is the 48-base CDR3, in frame from base 1. The germline V gene yields MDHEN for CDR1 and SYDVKM for CDR2. V was cut back by 8 bases and J by 5 bases, leaving a gap of 22 bases between them. Material for sequencing was peripheral blood. In this chain, TRBV28 is recombined with TRBJ1-5; TRBD1 is perhaps the D gene, given 5 matching bases. The sequence was obtained from a human donor with COVID-19, enrolled during active disease. The donor label of this sample is uncertain. The CDR3 region has the sequence CASDLIRRGGDQPQHF. The nucleotide sequence reads as follows: TGTGCCAGCGACCTGATTAGGAGGGGAGGGGATCAGCCCCAGCATTTT.